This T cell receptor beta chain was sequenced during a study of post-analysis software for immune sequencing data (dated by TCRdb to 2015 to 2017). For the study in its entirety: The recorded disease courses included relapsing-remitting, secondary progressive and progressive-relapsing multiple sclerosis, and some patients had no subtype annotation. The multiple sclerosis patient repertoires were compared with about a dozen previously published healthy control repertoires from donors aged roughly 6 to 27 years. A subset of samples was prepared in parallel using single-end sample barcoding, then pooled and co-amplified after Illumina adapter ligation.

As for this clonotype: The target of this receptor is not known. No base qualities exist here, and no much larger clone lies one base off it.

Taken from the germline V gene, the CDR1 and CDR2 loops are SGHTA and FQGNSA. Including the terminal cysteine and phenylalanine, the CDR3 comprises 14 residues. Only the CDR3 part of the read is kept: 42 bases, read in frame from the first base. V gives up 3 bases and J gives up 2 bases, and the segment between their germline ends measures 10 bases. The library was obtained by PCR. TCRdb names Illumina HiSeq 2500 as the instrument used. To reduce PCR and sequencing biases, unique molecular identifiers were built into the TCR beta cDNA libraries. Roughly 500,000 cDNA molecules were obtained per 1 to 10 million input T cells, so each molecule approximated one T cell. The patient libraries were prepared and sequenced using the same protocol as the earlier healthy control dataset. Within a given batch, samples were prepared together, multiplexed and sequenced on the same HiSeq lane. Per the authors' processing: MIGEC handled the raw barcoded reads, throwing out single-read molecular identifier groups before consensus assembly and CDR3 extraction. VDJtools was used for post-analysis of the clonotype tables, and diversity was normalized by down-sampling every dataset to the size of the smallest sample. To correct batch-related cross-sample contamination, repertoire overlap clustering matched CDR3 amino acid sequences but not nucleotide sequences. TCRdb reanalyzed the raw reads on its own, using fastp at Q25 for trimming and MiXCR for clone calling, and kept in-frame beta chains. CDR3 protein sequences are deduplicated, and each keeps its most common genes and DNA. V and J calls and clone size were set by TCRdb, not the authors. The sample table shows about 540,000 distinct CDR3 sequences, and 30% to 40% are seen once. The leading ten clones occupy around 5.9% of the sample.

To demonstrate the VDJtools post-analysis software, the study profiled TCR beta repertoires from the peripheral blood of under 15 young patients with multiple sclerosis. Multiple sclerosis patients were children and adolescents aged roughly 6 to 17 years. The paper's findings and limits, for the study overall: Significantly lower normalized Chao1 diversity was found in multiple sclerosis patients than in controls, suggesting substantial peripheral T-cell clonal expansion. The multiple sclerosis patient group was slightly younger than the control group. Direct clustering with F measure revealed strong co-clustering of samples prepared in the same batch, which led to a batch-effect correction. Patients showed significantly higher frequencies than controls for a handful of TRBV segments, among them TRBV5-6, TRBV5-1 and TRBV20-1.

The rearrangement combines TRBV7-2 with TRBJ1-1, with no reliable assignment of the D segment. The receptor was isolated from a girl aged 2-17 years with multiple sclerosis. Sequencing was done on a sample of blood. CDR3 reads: CASSFGSLNTEAFF. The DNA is TGTGCCAGCAGCTTCGGGAGCCTCAACACTGAAGCTTTCTTT.